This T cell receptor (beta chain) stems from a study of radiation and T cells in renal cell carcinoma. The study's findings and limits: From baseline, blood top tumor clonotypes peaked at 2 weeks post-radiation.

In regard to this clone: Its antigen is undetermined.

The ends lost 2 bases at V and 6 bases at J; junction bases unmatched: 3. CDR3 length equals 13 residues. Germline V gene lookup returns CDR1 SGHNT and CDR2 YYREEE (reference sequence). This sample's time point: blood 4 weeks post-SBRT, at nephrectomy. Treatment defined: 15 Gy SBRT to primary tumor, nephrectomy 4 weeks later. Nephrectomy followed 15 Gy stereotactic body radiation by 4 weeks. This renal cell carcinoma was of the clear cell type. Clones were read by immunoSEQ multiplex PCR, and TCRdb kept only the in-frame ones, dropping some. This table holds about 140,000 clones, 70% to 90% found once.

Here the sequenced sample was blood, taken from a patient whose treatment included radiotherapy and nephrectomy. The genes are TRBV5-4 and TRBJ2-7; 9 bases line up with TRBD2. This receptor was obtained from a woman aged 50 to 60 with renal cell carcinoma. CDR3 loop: CASSLAGGLEQYF. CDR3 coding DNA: TGTGCCAGCAGCTTAGCGGGGGGCCTCGAGCAGTACTTC.